This paragraph reports one T cell receptor beta chain. Its specificity is not known. The record originates from a study of cytomegalovirus exposure and HLA in healthy donors. Notes on the study in general: Analysis was performed later, and it showed HLA-associated TCR beta chains to be more clonally expanded than equally common others.

With 5 bases removed from V and 6 bases from J, the gap between germline ends came to 17 bases. The CDR3 has 14 residues. Germline V gene lookup returns CDR1 SGHRS and CDR2 YFSETQ. The PCR had 60 Vbeta and 13 Jbeta primers. Per the original methods: Tens of millions of unique TCR beta chains, about 11 million of them shared, were counted by a later analysis. Profiled with immunoSEQ multiplex PCR; TCRdb holds only in-frame clones, not every one. The V and J calls and clone size are taken from that table; D and trimming were inferred from the DNA. The sample lists some 130,000 clones, 75% to 90% occurring once.

Sample: PBMCs. This chain links TRBV5-1 with TRBJ1-2, with D uncertain. This receptor was identified in a male donor in good health and CMV-seronegative. Written as DNA, the CDR3 is TGCGCCAGCAGTCCCCGAGGACTGTCAGATGGCTACACCTTC. Translating gives CASSPRGLSDGYTF.